The entry that follows covers one TCR beta chain sequence. Its matching antigen is unknown. Germline and junction disagree at one end, which may indicate a read error. This entry belongs to a study of metastatic and nonmetastatic thyroid tumors. Study context: A comparison of repertoires was made across blood and tumor or nodule tissue from malignant and benign thyroid patients. Study outcomes and limitations: Across blood and tumor, TCR beta diversity in malignant thyroid tumors was reportedly significantly higher than in benign nodules.

Germline V gives CDR1 KGHSH, CDR2 LQKENI. This CDR3 region has 11 residues. Under the authors' procedure: Differences in CDR3 between clinicopathological groups were drawn on to build a classifier intended to discriminate distant-metastatic papillary thyroid cancer patients. Through MiXCR, TCRdb re-clonotyped the PCR reads. These V and J calls are TCRdb output, not the study's own analysis. The sample holds fewer than 13,000 clones, around 30% seen once. Not a single patient had been given any form of treatment at any point before undergoing thyroid surgery. The specimen was tumor tissue. The rearrangement joins TRBV18 to TRBJ2-7; D is possibly TRBD1 (6 bases). The sequence was obtained from a male donor with papillary thyroid cancer or a benign thyroid nodule (not recorded which). Some clones in this sample may be carry-over from other donors' samples. The CDR3 is CASSDQWDTHF. The CDR3 nucleotides are TGTGCCAGCTCAGACCAGTGGGACACGCACTTC.